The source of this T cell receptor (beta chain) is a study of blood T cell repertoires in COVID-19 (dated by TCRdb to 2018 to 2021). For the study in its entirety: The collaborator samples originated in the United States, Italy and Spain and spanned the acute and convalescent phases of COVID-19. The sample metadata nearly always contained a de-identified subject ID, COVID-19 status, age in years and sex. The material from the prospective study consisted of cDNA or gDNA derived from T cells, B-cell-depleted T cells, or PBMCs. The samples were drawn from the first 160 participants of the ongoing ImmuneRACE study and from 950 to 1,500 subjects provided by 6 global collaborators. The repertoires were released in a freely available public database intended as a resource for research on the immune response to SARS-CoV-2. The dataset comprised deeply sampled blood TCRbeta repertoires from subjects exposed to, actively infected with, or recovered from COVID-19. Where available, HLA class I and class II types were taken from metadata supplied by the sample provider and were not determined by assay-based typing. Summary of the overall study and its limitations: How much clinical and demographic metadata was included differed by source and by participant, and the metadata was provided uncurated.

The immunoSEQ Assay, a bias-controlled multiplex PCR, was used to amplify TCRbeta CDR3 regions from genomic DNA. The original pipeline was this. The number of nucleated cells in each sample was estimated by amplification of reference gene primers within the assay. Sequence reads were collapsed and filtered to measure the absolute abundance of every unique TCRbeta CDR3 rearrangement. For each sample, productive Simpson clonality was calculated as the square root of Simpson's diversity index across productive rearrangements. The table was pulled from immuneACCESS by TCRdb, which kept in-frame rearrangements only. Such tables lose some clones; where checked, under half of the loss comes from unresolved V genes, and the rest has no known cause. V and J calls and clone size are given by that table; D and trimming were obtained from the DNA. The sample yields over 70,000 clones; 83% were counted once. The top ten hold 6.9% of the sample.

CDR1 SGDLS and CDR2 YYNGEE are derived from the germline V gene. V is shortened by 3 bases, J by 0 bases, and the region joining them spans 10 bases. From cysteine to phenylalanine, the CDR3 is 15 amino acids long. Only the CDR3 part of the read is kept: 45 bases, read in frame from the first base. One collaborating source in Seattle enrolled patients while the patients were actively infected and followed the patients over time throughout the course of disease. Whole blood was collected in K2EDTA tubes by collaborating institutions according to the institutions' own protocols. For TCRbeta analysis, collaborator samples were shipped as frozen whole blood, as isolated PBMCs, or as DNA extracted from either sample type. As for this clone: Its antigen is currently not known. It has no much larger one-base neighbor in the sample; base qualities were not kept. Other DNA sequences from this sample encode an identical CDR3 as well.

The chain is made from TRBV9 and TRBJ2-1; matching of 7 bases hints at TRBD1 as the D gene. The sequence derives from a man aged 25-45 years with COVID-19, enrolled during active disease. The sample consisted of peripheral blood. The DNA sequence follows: TGTGCCAGCAGCGCAGGGGGGAGCTCCTACAATGAGCAGTTCTTC. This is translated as CASSAGGSSYNEQFF.